Listed below are T cell receptor beta chains from one sample, sequenced in a study of T cells in Graves' hyperthyroidism and ophthalmopathy. TCRdb used MiXCR to reprocess the multiplex PCR reads, holding one entry per CDR3 protein. The sample records roughly 400,000 distinct CDR3 sequences, 25% being singletons. Specimen: blood. These receptors all come from a man aged 45 to 65 with Graves' hyperthyroidism. Both conserved end residues are part of each CDR3. Fields, in order: V gene, D gene, CDR3 length, J gene, CDR3 protein. D genes are given only for firm matches.

TRBV12-3/TRBV12-4	TRBD2	17	TRBJ2-2	CASSSTGGGFRTGELFF
TRBV6-1	NA	14	TRBJ1-2	CASRADSRGVGYTF
TRBV11-3	NA	14	TRBJ2-3	CASSLGGSTDTHYF
TRBV20-1	TRBD1	13	TRBJ2-4	CSASRDRVNIQYF
TRBV2	TRBD1	14	TRBJ1-2	CASSASGGLYGYTF
TRBV20-1	TRBD2	15	TRBJ2-7	CSARGGLAATYEQYF
TRBV6-1	NA	14	TRBJ2-5	CASSEALFTGTQYF
TRBV7-2	TRBD2	12	TRBJ2-1	CASSFSGGEQFF
TRBV11-1	TRBD2	16	TRBJ2-7	CASSHFGSGKNYEQYF
TRBV5-6	TRBD1	16	TRBJ2-3	CASSRDRPLVADTQYF
TRBV10-3	NA	13	TRBJ1-5	CAISHETNQPQHF
TRBV27	TRBD1	15	TRBJ1-5	CASSSVDRGYQPQHF
TRBV6-1	TRBD1	13	TRBJ1-1	CASRPQGSTEAFF
TRBV30	NA	13	TRBJ2-2	CAWSVQFTGELFF
TRBV20-1	TRBD2	13	TRBJ2-5	CSARREVSETQYF
TRBV2	NA	18	TRBJ2-4	CAVRRGLAGDIAKNIQYF